The source of this TCR beta chain is a study of glioma-infiltrating T cells after dendritic cell vaccination. This CDR3 spans 17 amino acids. Germline-derived CDR1 and CDR2 are LNHNV and YYDKDF (reference sequence). Trimming removed 3 bases at V and 3 bases at J, with 21 bases between. TCRB CDR3 was amplified from 2 ug genomic DNA or less. Primers: 60 V beta forward and 13 J beta reverse. Here immunoSEQ multiplex PCR was the method, and the copy in TCRdb shows in-frame clones only, minus some. The table includes approximately 64,000 clones, approximately 85% detected once. The receptor was isolated from a human donor with glioblastoma. This material consisted of blood, taken before dendritic cell vaccination. The rearrangement uses TRBV15 and TRBJ2-7; D unclear. In DNA, the CDR3 is TGTGCCACCAGCAGGGTCCCCTCGTCGGCGGAACTCTACGAGCAGTACTTC. Translation: CATSRVPSSAELYEQYF.